These 24 T cell receptor beta chains originate from one sample sequenced in a study of blood T cell repertoires in COVID-19. Produced via immunoSEQ multiplex PCR; TCRdb's table is partial and in-frame only. The table shows some 47,000 clones, with about 82% occurring only once. The sequenced sample consisted of peripheral blood. The receptors were gathered from a woman aged 55 to 70 with acute or convalescent COVID-19.

The chain joins TRBV7-3 to TRBJ2-5, with 7 bases identical to TRBD1. V trimming: 5 bases; J trimming: 1 base; junction bases outside the gene matches: 13. Germline values: CDR1 SGHTA, CDR2 FQGTGA. CDR3 length equals 17 residues. CDR3 DNA sequence: TGTGCCAGCAGCGCTACAGGGACAGCGCCGACCCAAGAGACCCAGTACTTC. It encodes CASSATGTAPTQETQYF.

The V gene is TRBV2, the J gene TRBJ2-1; 7 bases match TRBD1. From germline, CDR1 is SNHLY and CDR2 FYNNEI. The CDR3 is made up of 15 amino acids. With 7 bases clipped from V and 2 bases from J, the junction kept 8 bases outside the gene matches. The CDR3 DNA is TGTGCCAGCAACTCCGGGACAGCCACCTACAATGAGCAGTTCTTC. Translating gives CASNSGTATYNEQFF.

This clone was detected only once. This chain connects TRBV25-1 to TRBJ2-5; no reliable D call. CDR3 length equals 13 residues. CDR1 is MGHDK and CDR2 is SYGVNS in the germline V gene. The germline V and J ends were trimmed by 8 bases and 7 bases, with 17 bases remaining between them. The DNA for the CDR3 is TGTGCCAGCCCAACCCCCGGTCCCCTGACCCAGTACTTC. Protein: CASPTPGPLTQYF.

The chain employs TRBV27 and TRBJ1-5, with 7 positions matching TRBD1. V dropped 0 bases and J dropped 0; count of bases not matched to a gene: 11. The CDR3 length is 19 residues. Germline V gene sequence: CDR1 MNHEY, CDR2 SMNVEV (reference sequence). CDR3 sequence reads: CASSLSLRTGDLSNQPQHF. CDR3 DNA: TGTGCCAGCAGTTTATCGCTCAGGACAGGAGACCTTAGCAATCAGCCCCAGCATTTT.

The V call is TRBV28, the J call TRBJ1-5; no reliable D call. The CDR3 consists of 15 residues. Trimming stripped 2 bases from V and 2 bases from J, with 10 bases between. CDR1 MDHEN and CDR2 SYDVKM come from the germline V gene. CDR3 in DNA: TGTGCCAGCAGTTTACTTCGAGGGCGCAATCAGCCCCAGCATTTT. This gives the protein CASSLLRGRNQPQHF.

The chain has TRBV5-8 and TRBJ1-5; D unclear. The CDR3 is made up of 18 amino acids. The V gene lost 0 bases and the J gene lost 5 bases, with 21 bases spanning the gap. CDR1 is SGHTS, CDR2 YDEGEE, per germline. The DNA of the CDR3 is TGTGCCAGCAGCTTGGTAGTATCTAGTGCGTCGGTCGATCAGCCCCAGCATTTT. Protein sequence: CASSLVVSSASVDQPQHF.

The table lists this clone with a count of one. The genes are TRBV5-1 and TRBJ1-2; 8 positions agree with TRBD1. Germline CDR1 is SGHRS and CDR2 is YFSETQ. The CDR3 is made up of 15 amino acids. Unmatched junction bases numbered 4, after V lost 0 bases and J lost 3 bases. In DNA form, the CDR3 reads TGCGCCAGCAGCTTGGAAACAGGGGGAGACTATGGCTACACCTTC. It translates to CASSLETGGDYGYTF.

The rearrangement links TRBV14 to TRBJ2-7; D unresolved. The germline V and J ends were trimmed by 1 base and 5 bases, with 12 bases remaining between them. Germline V lookup: CDR1 SGHDN, CDR2 FVKESK. The CDR3 loop spans 14 amino acids. The CDR3 reads CASSQGARSDEQYF. In DNA, the CDR3 is TGTGCCAGCAGCCAAGGGGCAAGATCTGACGAGCAGTACTTC.

This clone was found once. The J gene is TRBJ2-3, the V gene TRBV5-1, with 9 bases identical to TRBD2. CDR1 SGHRS and CDR2 YFSETQ come from the germline V gene. The junction had 8 bases not matched to a gene; V was cut back by 1 base and J by 2 bases. This CDR3 is built from 17 residues. CDR3 region: CASSLRLAGPVTDTQYF. The CDR3 bases are TGCGCCAGCAGCTTGAGGCTAGCGGGGCCGGTCACAGATACGCAGTATTTT.

The CDR3 DNA reads as TGTGCTAGTGGTTTGGTACTAAGTCAGCGGGGATCGAACACCGGGGAGCTGTTTTTT. It codes for CASGLVLSQRGSNTGELFF. The chain links TRBV12-5 to TRBJ2-2, with 7 bases fitting TRBD2. With V trimmed by 0 bases and J by 0 bases, 10 bases remained unmatched. This CDR3 is 19 amino acids long. The germline gives CDR1 LGHNT, CDR2 FRNRAP.

V is TRBV7-9 and J is TRBJ1-6; D not certain. V lost 5 bases and J 7 bases, leaving 12 bases between the germline ends. Germline CDR1 is SEHNR and CDR2 is FQNEAQ (reference sequence). This CDR3 region has 14 residues. CDR3 sequence: CASSDGVPNSPLHF. The CDR3 DNA reads TGTGCCAGCAGCGACGGGGTTCCAAATTCACCCCTCCACTTT.

The chain is built from TRBV19 and TRBJ1-2; 7 bases are shared with TRBD1. The CDR3 loop spans 13 amino acids. Germline-derived CDR1 and CDR2 are LNHDA and SQIVND (reference sequence). V lost 5 bases, J lost 8 bases, and 8 bases stayed unmatched. The CDR3 DNA reads as TGTGCCAGTAGTTACAGGGGTGTAGAAGGCTACACCTTC. It codes for CASSYRGVEGYTF.

The chain couples TRBV11-3 to TRBJ2-7, with D possibly matching TRBD2 (5 bases). The CDR3 is 13 amino acids. Looked up from germline, CDR1 is SGHNT and CDR2 is YENEEA. V was pared by 4 bases and J by 5 bases, with 12 bases between. CDR3 protein: CASSSRYGDEQYF. The CDR3, as DNA: TGTGCCAGCAGCTCCCGGTACGGGGACGAGCAGTACTTC.

The V call is TRBV9, the J call TRBJ2-7; D possibly corresponds to TRBD1 (6 bases). The CDR3 consists of 14 residues. Germline-derived CDR1 and CDR2 are SGDLS and YYNGEE. With 0 bases removed from V and 3 bases from J, the gap between germline ends came to 10 bases. The CDR3 nucleotides read TGTGCCAGCAGCGTAGGGGACAAAAACTACGAGCAGTACTTC. This translates into CASSVGDKNYEQYF.

This clone was observed once. The chain links TRBV28 to TRBJ1-6; 8 bases are a match to TRBD1. Germline-derived CDR1 and CDR2 are MDHEN and SYDVKM. V shed 2 bases and J 5 bases; nucleotides not matched to a gene: 8. The CDR3 runs to 17 residues. CDR3 sequence: CASSLGGATGDNSPLHF. For the CDR3, the DNA is TGTGCCAGCAGTTTAGGGGGGGCGACAGGGGATAATTCACCCCTCCACTTT.

This chain joins TRBV10-1 and TRBJ2-3, with 8 bases fitting TRBD1. Germline CDR1 is WNHNN and CDR2 is SYGVQD (reference sequence). The junction had 5 bases not matched to a gene; V was cut back by 2 bases and J by 1 base. The CDR3 length is 16 residues. For the CDR3, the DNA is TGCGCCAGCAGTGAGATCAGGGGGCGCCGCACAGATACGCAGTATTTT. This sequence encodes CASSEIRGRRTDTQYF.

This clone was detected only once. The V call is TRBV5-1, the J call TRBJ2-7; 11 nucleotides align to TRBD2. Germline CDR1 reads SGHRS; CDR2 reads YFSETQ. Unmatched junction bases numbered 6, after V lost 0 bases and J lost 1 base. CDR3 length: 17 residues. The CDR3 reads CASSLAPTSGSSYEQYF. CDR3 bases: TGCGCCAGCAGCTTGGCCCCTACTAGCGGGAGTTCCTACGAGCAGTACTTC.

This chain connects TRBV19 to TRBJ2-1; a weak D match, TRBD2 (6 bases). V gave up 6 bases and J gave up 9 bases, with 12 bases separating them. Germline-derived CDR1 and CDR2 are LNHDA and SQIVND (reference sequence). CDR3 length: 12 residues. Here the CDR3 reads CASRPGTSEQFF. CDR3 nucleotide sequence: TGTGCCAGTAGGCCTGGGACTTCTGAGCAGTTCTTC. Filled out from reference TRBV19 and TRBJ2-1, the complete variable domain reads DGGITQSPKYLFRKEGQNVTLSCEQNLNHDAMYWYRQDPGQGLRLIYYSQIVNDFQKGDIAEGYSVSREKKESFPLTVTSAQKNPTAFYLCASRPGTSEQFFGPGTRLTVL.

This sequence joins TRBV5-1 and TRBJ1-2; 11 bases are shared with TRBD1. The V gene's germline CDR1 is SGHRS and CDR2 YFSETQ. V gave up 4 bases and J gave up 5 bases; unmatched junction bases: 4. The CDR3 is 14 residues long. CDR3 protein: CASSTRDRGYGYTF. The DNA of the CDR3 is TGCGCCAGCAGCACGAGGGACAGGGGGTATGGCTACACCTTC. Filled out from reference TRBV5-1 and TRBJ1-2, the complete variable domain reads KAGVTQTPRYLIKTRGQQVTLSCSPISGHRSVSWYQQTPGQGLQFLFEYFSETQRNKGNFPGRFSGRQFSNSRSEMNVSTLELGDSALYLCASSTRDRGYGYTFGSGTRLTVV.

This clone occurred once. The rearrangement joins TRBV5-1 to TRBJ2-3, with D possibly being TRBD1 (5 bases). Germline V gives CDR1 SGHRS, CDR2 YFSETQ. V was clipped by 0 bases and J by 4 bases, with 9 bases between them. The CDR3 spans 14 residues. The CDR3 DNA is TGCGCCAGCAGCTTGGGGCAGGGCGCAGATACGCAGTATTTT. Its translation is CASSLGQGADTQYF.

The chain couples TRBV28 to TRBJ2-1, with TRBD1 matching 8 bases. CDR3 length: 16 amino acids. The V gene end was trimmed by 3 bases and the J gene end by 6 bases; junction bases not matched to a gene: 10. Looked up from germline, CDR1 is MDHEN and CDR2 is SYDVKM. The CDR3 loop is CASSFNVGTGINEQFF. CDR3 bases: TGTGCCAGCAGTTTTAACGTAGGGACAGGTATCAATGAGCAGTTCTTC.

The chain combines TRBV15 with TRBJ1-2; D call uncertain. Germline-derived CDR1 and CDR2 are LNHNV and YYDKDF (reference sequence). This CDR3 is 14 amino acids long. Trimming removed 1 base from V and 2 bases from J, with 8 bases in between. CDR3 in amino acids: CATSRGDGNYGYTF. CDR3 sequence (DNA): TGTGCCACCAGCAGAGGCGACGGGAACTATGGCTACACCTTC. The entire variable domain, with the rest obtained from reference TRBV15 and TRBJ1-2, is as follows: DAMVIQNPRYQVTQFGKPVTLSCSQTLNHNVMYWYQQKSSQAPKLLFHYYDKDFNNEADTPDNFQSRRPNTSFCFLDIRSPGLGDTAMYLCATSRGDGNYGYTFGSGTRLTVV.

The V and J genes are TRBV5-4 and TRBJ1-1; no clear D. Germline V gene lookup returns CDR1 SGHNT and CDR2 YYREEE (reference sequence). Trimming took 1 base from V and 8 from J, leaving 6 bases between them. The CDR3 has 11 amino acids. The CDR3 region is CASSLRGEAFF. The DNA for the CDR3 is TGTGCCAGCAGCTTGCGAGGGGAAGCTTTCTTT.

The J gene is TRBJ2-1, the V gene TRBV7-6, with 12 positions matching TRBD1. V lost 5 bases, J lost 8 bases, and 4 bases stayed unmatched. Germline V gives CDR1 SGHVS, CDR2 FNYEAQ. The CDR3 consists of 14 residues. DNA for the CDR3: TGTGCCAGCAGCCCGGGACAGGGGGCCCATGAGCAGTTCTTC. As protein: CASSPGQGAHEQFF. Full variable domain (missing parts from reference TRBV7-6 and TRBJ2-1): GAGVSQSPRYKVTKRGQDVALRCDPISGHVSLYWYRQALGQGPEFLTYFNYEAQQDKSGLPNDRFSAERPEGSISTLTIQRTEQRDSAMYRCASSPGQGAHEQFFGPGTRLTVL.